This paragraph reports one TCR beta chain. The V end was cut by 4 bases, the J end by 0 bases, with 3 bases between. Germline CDR1 and CDR2: SGDLS and YYNGEE. This CDR3 is 12 amino acids long. Time point in this sample: pre-reinfection, 55 to 20 weeks before reinfection detection. Sorted cells were sequenced directly ex vivo without any in vitro expansion. Repertoires were generated with immunoSEQ multiplex PCR, while TCRdb's copy carries only in-frame clones and drops some. The profile shows 50,000 or so clones, over 85% of them singletons. This record belongs to a study of memory CD8 T cells in hepatitis C reinfection.

Sequenced material: naive CD8+ T cells sorted from blood. V is TRBV9 and J is TRBJ2-3; no reliable D call. The origin of this receptor is a young man with hepatitis C virus infection. The CDR3 region has the DNA TGTGCCAGCAGCCCAAGCACAGATACGCAGTATTTT. This gives the protein CASSPSTDTQYF.